This T cell receptor (beta chain) originates from a study of blood T cell repertoires in COVID-19. The CDR3 spans 16 residues. From germline, CDR1 is SGHKS and CDR2 YYEKEE (reference sequence). Unmatched junction bases numbered 3, after V lost 0 bases and J lost 0 bases. The study recruited people aged about 18 to 89 years across more than 20 US areas. Cohorts were determined from participant-reported clinical history. Clones were read by immunoSEQ multiplex PCR, and TCRdb kept only the in-frame ones, dropping some. The data contain roughly 260,000 clones, about 90% of them singletons. The specimen was PBMCs or T cells enriched from blood (not recorded which). The receptor's source is a human donor in a cohort exposed to, infected with or recovered from COVID-19 (not recorded which). The donor label of this sample is uncertain. V is TRBV5-5 and J is TRBJ1-3, with 7 positions matching TRBD1. For the CDR3, the DNA is TGTGCCAGCAGCTTGGGGGACAGAGGCTCTGGAAACACCATATATTTT. This codes for CASSLGDRGSGNTIYF.